Each of the 13 T cell receptor beta chains below was sequenced from the same sample in a study of early T cells in non-severe SARS-CoV-2 infection. TCRdb used MiXCR to reprocess the 5' RACE reads, holding one entry per CDR3 protein. This table holds tens of thousands of distinct CDR3 sequences, roughly a tenth found once. Sequences were obtained from whole blood. These TCRs come from an adult who was a healthcare worker with PCR-confirmed SARS-CoV-2 infection or an uninfected control (not recorded which).

In this sample, this clonotype turned up many times. The chain recombines TRBV18 with TRBJ1-1; tentative D call: TRBD1 (6 bases). The CDR3 has 14 amino acids. Trimming cost V 8 bases and J 2 bases, with 15 bases left between them. Germline lookup yields CDR1 KGHSH and CDR2 LQKENI. Here the CDR3 reads CASTATGANTEAFF. CDR3 nucleotide sequence: TGTGCCAGCACTGCGACAGGCGCCAACACTGAAGCTTTCTTT.

The chain employs TRBV10-1 and TRBJ2-5; TRBD2 is a possible D gene (5 bases). The CDR3 runs 15 residues. With 0 bases removed from V and 2 bases from J, the gap between germline ends came to 10 bases. CDR1 is WNHNN, CDR2 SYGVQD, per germline (reference sequence). The CDR3 coding sequence is TGCGCCAGCAGTGAGTCCACTAGGGCGCAAGAGACCCAGTACTTC. Protein: CASSESTRAQETQYF.

The rearrangement joins TRBV3-1 to TRBJ2-2; D remains unclear. The V end lost 0 bases, the J end lost 7 bases, and 9 bases lay between the germline ends. This CDR3 comprises 14 residues. Germline loops: CDR1 LGHDT, CDR2 YNNKEL (reference sequence). The CDR3 DNA reads TGTGCCAGCAGCCAAGATCCGAGTTTCGGGGAGCTGTTTTTT. Translated: CASSQDPSFGELFF.

The rearrangement uses TRBV19 and TRBJ2-3, with D perhaps matching TRBD1 (6 bases). The germline CDR1 and CDR2 sequences are LNHDA and SQIVND (reference sequence). Trimming pared 4 bases from V and 0 bases from J, leaving 14 bases between. The CDR3 extends over 16 amino acids. CDR3 loop: CASSTRGTGSTDTQYF. The CDR3 DNA sequence: TGTGCCAGTAGTACCCGGGGTACAGGGAGCACAGATACGCAGTATTTT.

This clonotype occurred many times. The chain combines TRBV20-1 with TRBJ2-2; D gene unclear. The CDR3 consists of 13 residues. V was shortened by 5 bases and J by 4 bases, with 11 bases between the two germline ends. Germline CDR1 reads DFQATT; CDR2 reads SNEGSKA (reference sequence). Here the CDR3 DNA reads TGCAGTGCTCCCCGGGCAGTCACCGGGGAGCTGTTTTTT. Protein: CSAPRAVTGELFF.

This clonotype was seen at least ten times. The CDR3 reads CASSFNRDPSPLHF. In nucleotides, the CDR3 is TGTGCCAGCAGTTTCAACAGGGACCCATCACCCCTCCACTTT. The rearrangement uses TRBV12-3 or TRBV12-4 and TRBJ1-6; D perhaps matches TRBD1 (6 bases). This CDR3 is 14 amino acids long. The V and J ends lost 3 bases and 10 bases respectively, with 13 bases between them.

This clonotype occurred a few times. V and J are TRBV4-2 and TRBJ1-5, with D tentatively TRBD1 (6 bases). V shed 1 base and J shed 0 bases, with 10 bases lying between them. Germline V CDR1 and CDR2: LGHNA, YNFKEQ. This CDR3 spans 16 amino acids. The CDR3 region is CASSQGDTYSNQPQHF. In DNA form, the CDR3 reads TGTGCCAGCAGCCAAGGGGACACGTATAGCAATCAGCCCCAGCATTTT.

The rearrangement joins TRBV6-1 to TRBJ2-2; 9 bases map to TRBD2. Per the germline V gene, CDR1 is MNHNS and CDR2 is SASEGT. The CDR3 sequence is 17 residues long. V dropped 2 bases and J dropped 2; count of bases not matched to a gene: 6. In nucleotides, the CDR3 is TGTGCCAGCAGTGAATATAGCGGGGGCCATAACACCGGGGAGCTGTTTTTT. Translated: CASSEYSGGHNTGELFF.

This chain links TRBV6-2 or TRBV6-3 with TRBJ2-7; D possibly corresponds to TRBD2 (6 bases). CDR3 length equals 15 residues. V gave up 2 bases and J gave up 2 bases, with 13 bases separating them. CDR1 MNHEY and CDR2 SVGEGT come from the germline V gene. Written as DNA, the CDR3 is TGTGCCAGCAGTTACGGGGGGAACGGCGCCTACGAGCAGTACTTC. This gives the protein CASSYGGNGAYEQYF.

This clonotype turned up a few times. The rearrangement uses TRBV19 and TRBJ2-3; D tentatively reads TRBD1 or TRBD2 (7 bases each). V dropped 3 bases and J dropped 14 bases, with 15 bases sitting between them. The V gene's germline CDR1 is LNHDA and CDR2 SQIVND (reference sequence). The CDR3 sequence is 12 residues long. The CDR3 bases are TGTGCCAGTAGTATCCAGGGGGGGGCAAGGTATTTT. The encoded protein is CASSIQGGARYF.

This clonotype was seen at least ten times. This rearrangement joins TRBV7-6 to TRBJ2-1, with D perhaps TRBD1 (5 bases). CDR3 length: 13 residues. Trimming shortened V by 4 bases and J by 10 bases, and 14 bases separated the two germline ends. The germline gives CDR1 SGHVS, CDR2 FNYEAQ. CDR3 protein: CASSSLTWGEQFF. For the CDR3, the DNA is TGTGCCAGCAGCTCTCTTACTTGGGGCGAGCAGTTCTTC. The full variable domain, with the rest looked up from reference TRBV7-6 and TRBJ2-1, is GAGVSQSPRYKVTKRGQDVALRCDPISGHVSLYWYRQALGQGPEFLTYFNYEAQQDKSGLPNDRFSAERPEGSISTLTIQRTEQRDSAMYRCASSSLTWGEQFFGPGTRLTVL.

This clonotype was seen repeatedly, ten times or more. This chain uses TRBV6-5 with TRBJ2-7; 10 positions match TRBD2. V shed 5 bases and J 9 bases; nucleotides not matched to a gene: 16. CDR3 length: 16 residues. The germline gives CDR1 MNHEY, CDR2 SVGAGI. Here the CDR3 reads CASSPSPSGGSLGQYF. The CDR3 bases are TGTGCCAGCAGTCCCTCCCCTAGCGGGGGATCCCTGGGGCAGTACTTC.

At least ten counts were recorded for this clonotype. The chain joins TRBV7-9 to TRBJ2-7; a weak D match, TRBD2 (5 bases). CDR1 SEHNR and CDR2 FQNEAQ come from the germline V gene (reference sequence). Trimming cost V 0 bases and J 6 bases, with 9 bases left between them. The CDR3 is 13 amino acids. CDR3 amino acids: CASSLAQAVEQYF. CDR3 DNA sequence: TGTGCCAGCAGCTTAGCGCAAGCGGTCGAGCAGTACTTC.